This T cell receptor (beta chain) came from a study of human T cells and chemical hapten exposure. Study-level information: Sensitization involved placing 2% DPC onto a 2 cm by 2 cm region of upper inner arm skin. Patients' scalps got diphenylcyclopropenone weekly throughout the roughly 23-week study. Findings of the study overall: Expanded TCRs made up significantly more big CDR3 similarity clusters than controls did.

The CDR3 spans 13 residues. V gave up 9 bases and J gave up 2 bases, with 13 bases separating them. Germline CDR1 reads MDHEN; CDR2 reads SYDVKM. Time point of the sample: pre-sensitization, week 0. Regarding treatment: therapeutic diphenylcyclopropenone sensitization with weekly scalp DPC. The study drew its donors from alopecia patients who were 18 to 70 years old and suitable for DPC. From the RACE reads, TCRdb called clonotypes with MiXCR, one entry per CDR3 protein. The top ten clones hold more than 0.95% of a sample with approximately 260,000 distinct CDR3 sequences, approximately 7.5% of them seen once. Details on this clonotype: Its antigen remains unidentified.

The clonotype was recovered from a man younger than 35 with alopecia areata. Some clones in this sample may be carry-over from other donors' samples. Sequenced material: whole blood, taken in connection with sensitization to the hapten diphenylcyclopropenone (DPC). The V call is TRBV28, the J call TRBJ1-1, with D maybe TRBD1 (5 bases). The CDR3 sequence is CASRDGQNTEAFF. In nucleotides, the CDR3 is TGTGCCAGTCGGGACGGACAAAACACTGAAGCTTTCTTT.